This note documents a single TCR beta chain sequence. The sample comes from a study of blood T cell repertoires in COVID-19. In the source study's methods: For nucleated cells, counts were estimated from reference gene primer amplification. The protocol was immunoSEQ multiplex PCR, while the TCRdb copy is restricted to in-frame clones and leaves out a portion. V and J calls plus clone size are reproduced from that table; the DNA served to infer D and trimming. The table shows 100,000 to 150,000 clones, with 88% occurring only once. This TCR derives from a woman aged 50 to 65 with active or convalescent COVID-19. Sequencing input: peripheral blood.

CDR3 amino acids: CASSLGQINYGYTF. Written as DNA, the CDR3 is TGTGCCAGCAGCTTAGGACAGATAAACTATGGCTACACCTTC. The chain employs TRBV7-9 and TRBJ1-2; D is perhaps TRBD1 (5 bases). V was trimmed by 1 base and J by 2 bases, leaving 8 bases between them. The CDR3 has 14 amino acids. In germline, CDR1 is SEHNR, CDR2 FQNEAQ (reference sequence).